The clone carrying this T cell receptor (beta chain) was recorded only once. What it binds is unknown. These data belong to a study of OX40 agonist ivuxolimab in advanced cancers. Study overall: Among those treated, three patients had partial responses, one with hepatocellular carcinoma and two with cutaneous melanoma. Findings of the study overall: In the 0.1-3.0 mg/kg groups, partial responders showed among the lowest expansion.

Clones were sequenced by immunoSEQ multiplex PCR, and TCRdb holds only the in-frame ones, with some missing. The sample has about 50,000 clones, around nine tenths seen once. V was shortened by 5 bases and J by 4 bases, with 17 bases between the two germline ends. CDR1 is SGHDN, CDR2 FVKESK, per germline. This CDR3 spans 15 amino acids. The chain has TRBV14 and TRBJ2-5, with D possibly TRBD2 on 5 matching bases. The sequence was collected from an adult with an advanced solid tumor such as melanoma, head and neck, liver or kidney cancer. The source was CD4+ or CD8+ T cells sorted from blood, collected in a trial of the OX40 agonist ivuxolimab. The CDR3 DNA is TGTGCCAGCAGCACCTTTACGGGGAAGGGAGAGACCCAGTACTTC. Translated: CASSTFTGKGETQYF.